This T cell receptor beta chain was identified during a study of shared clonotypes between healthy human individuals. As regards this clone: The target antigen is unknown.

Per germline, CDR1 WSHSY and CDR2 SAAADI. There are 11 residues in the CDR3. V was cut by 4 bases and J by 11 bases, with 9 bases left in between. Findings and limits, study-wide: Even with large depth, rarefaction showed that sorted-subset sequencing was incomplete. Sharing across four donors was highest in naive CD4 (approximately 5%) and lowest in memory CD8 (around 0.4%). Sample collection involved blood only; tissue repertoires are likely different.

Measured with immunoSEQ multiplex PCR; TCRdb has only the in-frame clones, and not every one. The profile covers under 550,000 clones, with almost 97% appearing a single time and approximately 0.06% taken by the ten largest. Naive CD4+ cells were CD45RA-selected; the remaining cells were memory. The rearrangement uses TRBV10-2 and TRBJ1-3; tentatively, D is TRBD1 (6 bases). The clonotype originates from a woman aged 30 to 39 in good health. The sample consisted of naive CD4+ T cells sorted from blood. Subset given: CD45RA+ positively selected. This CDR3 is CASSAQGPIYF. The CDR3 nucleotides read TGCGCCAGCAGTGCACAGGGCCCCATATATTTT.